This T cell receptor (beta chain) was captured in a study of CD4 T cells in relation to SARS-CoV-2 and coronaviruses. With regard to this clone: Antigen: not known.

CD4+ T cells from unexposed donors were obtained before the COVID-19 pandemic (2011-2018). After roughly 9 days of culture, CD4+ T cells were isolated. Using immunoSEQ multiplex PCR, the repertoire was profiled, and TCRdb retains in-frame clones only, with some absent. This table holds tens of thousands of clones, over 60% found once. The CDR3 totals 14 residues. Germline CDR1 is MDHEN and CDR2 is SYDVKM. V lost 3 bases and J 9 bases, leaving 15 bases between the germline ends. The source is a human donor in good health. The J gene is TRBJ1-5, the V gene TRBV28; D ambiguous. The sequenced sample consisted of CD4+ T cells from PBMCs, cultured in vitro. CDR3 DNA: TGTGCCAGCAGTTTGAATTTAGAGGCATTGCCCCAGCATTTT. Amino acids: CASSLNLEALPQHF.